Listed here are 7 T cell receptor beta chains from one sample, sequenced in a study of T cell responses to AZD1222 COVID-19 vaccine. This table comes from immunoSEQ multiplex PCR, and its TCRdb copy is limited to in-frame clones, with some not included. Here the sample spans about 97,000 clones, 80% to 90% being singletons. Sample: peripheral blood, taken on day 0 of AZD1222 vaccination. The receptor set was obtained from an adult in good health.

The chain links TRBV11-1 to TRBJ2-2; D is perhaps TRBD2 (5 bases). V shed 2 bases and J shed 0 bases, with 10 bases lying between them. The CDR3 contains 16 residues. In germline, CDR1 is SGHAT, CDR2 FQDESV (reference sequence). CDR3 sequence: CASSLRGFANTGELFF. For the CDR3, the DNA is TGTGCCAGCAGCTTACGCGGGTTCGCGAACACCGGGGAGCTGTTTTTT.

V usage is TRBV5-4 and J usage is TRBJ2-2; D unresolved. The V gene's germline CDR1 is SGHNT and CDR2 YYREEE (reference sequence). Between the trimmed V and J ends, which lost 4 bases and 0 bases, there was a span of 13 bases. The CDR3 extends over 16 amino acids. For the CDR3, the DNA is TGTGCCAGCAGCCCCTCGCAGGTCGCGAACACCGGGGAGCTGTTTTTT. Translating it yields CASSPSQVANTGELFF.

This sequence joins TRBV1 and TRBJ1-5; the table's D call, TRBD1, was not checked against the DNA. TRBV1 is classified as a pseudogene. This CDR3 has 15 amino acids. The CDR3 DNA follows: TGCACCAGCAGCCGGCCGGGACAGGGAGCAGGGCCCCAGCATTTT. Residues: CTSSRPGQGAGPQHF.

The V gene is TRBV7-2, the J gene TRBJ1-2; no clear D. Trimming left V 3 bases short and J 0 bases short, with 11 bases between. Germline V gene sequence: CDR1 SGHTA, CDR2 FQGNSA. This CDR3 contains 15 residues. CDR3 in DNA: TGTGCCAGCAGCTTGATGGCCCGCACTAACTATGGCTACACCTTC. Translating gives CASSLMARTNYGYTF.

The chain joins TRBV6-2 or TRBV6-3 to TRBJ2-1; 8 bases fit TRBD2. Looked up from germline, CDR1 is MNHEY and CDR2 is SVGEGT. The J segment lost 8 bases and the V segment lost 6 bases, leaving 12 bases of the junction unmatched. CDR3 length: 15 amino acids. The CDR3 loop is CASSRPGTSFHEQFF. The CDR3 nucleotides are TGTGCCAGCAGCCGTCCCGGGACTAGTTTCCATGAGCAGTTCTTC.

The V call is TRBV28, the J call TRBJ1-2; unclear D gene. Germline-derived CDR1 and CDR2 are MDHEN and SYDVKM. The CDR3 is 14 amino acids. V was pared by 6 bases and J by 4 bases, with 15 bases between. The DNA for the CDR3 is TGTGCCAGCAGACGGATTGAGGACGCCTATGGCTACACCTTC. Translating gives CASRRIEDAYGYTF.

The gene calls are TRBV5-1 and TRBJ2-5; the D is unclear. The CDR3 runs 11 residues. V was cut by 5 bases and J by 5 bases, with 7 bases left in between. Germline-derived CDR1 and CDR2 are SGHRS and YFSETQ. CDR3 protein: CASSSLETQYF. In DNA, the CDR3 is TGCGCCAGCAGTAGTCTGGAGACCCAGTACTTC.